The 18 T cell receptor beta chains given below trace back to one sample, sequenced in a study of cytomegalovirus exposure and HLA in healthy donors. It was with 60 Vbeta and 13 Jbeta primers that the PCR ran. Sequencing used immunoSEQ multiplex PCR; TCRdb keeps in-frame clones, though not all of them. The table lists fewer than 180,000 clones, about three fifths of them singletons. The sequencing input was PBMCs. Every receptor here comes from a woman aged 55-70 years in good health and CMV-seropositive.

The chain couples TRBV15 to TRBJ1-5; no firm D call. Germline lookup yields CDR1 LNHNV and CDR2 YYDKDF (reference sequence). The CDR3 extends over 15 amino acids. V lost 2 bases to trimming and J lost 0 bases, with 8 bases between them. The CDR3 loop reads CATSRYGDSNQPQHF. In DNA form, the CDR3 reads TGTGCCACCAGCAGATACGGTGATAGCAATCAGCCCCAGCATTTT.

The CDR3 loop reads CASSPGTAINYGYTF. The CDR3 nucleotides read TGTGCCAGCAGCCCCGGGACTGCAATAAACTATGGCTACACCTTC. The chain carries TRBV5-4 and TRBJ1-2; D perhaps matches TRBD1 (5 bases). Germline V lookup: CDR1 SGHNT, CDR2 YYREEE (reference sequence). Trimming removed 4 bases at V and 2 bases at J, with 15 bases between. The CDR3 contains 15 residues.

The chain combines TRBV6-6 with TRBJ1-2; perhaps TRBD1 as D (6 bases). This CDR3 region has 15 residues. The V and J ends lost 5 bases and 6 bases respectively, with 19 bases between them. Germline lookup yields CDR1 MNHNY and CDR2 SVGAGI (reference sequence). CDR3 in DNA: TGTGCCAGCAGTCACCGACCGGGACATGCTAATGGCTACACCTTC. Its translation: CASSHRPGHANGYTF.

The chain recombines TRBV6-1 with TRBJ1-6; weak D call: TRBD1 (6 bases). V shed 7 bases and J shed 4 bases, with 11 bases lying between them. This CDR3 has 14 amino acids. Germline values: CDR1 MNHNS, CDR2 SASEGT. CDR3 residues: CASTIRGYNSPLHF. The DNA of the CDR3 is TGTGCCAGCACCATCAGGGGTTATAATTCACCCCTCCACTTT.

This chain connects TRBV27 to TRBJ2-5; no definite D call. There are 15 residues in the CDR3. Germline V lookup: CDR1 MNHEY, CDR2 SMNVEV (reference sequence). Trimming took off 2 bases at V and 7 bases at J, with 17 bases between the two ends. CDR3 amino acids: CASSLNLGQPGTQYF. CDR3 bases: TGTGCCAGCAGTTTAAATCTCGGCCAACCAGGGACCCAGTACTTC.

This clone was recorded once. The chain carries TRBV7-6 and TRBJ1-5, with 7 bases identical to TRBD1. The CDR3 covers 15 residues. CDR1 and CDR2 from the germline V gene are SGHVS and FNYEAQ. After removal of 2 bases from V and 3 bases from J, the junction contained 4 bases not matched to a gene. CDR3 sequence reads: CASSLTGDNNQPQHF. The CDR3, as DNA: TGTGCCAGCAGCTTAACAGGGGACAACAATCAGCCCCAGCATTTT.

This sequence joins TRBV5-1 and TRBJ2-3; D ambiguous. The CDR3 is 15 residues long. Germline CDR1 SGHRS, CDR2 YFSETQ. Trimming removed 4 bases from V and 0 bases from J, with 12 bases in between. The CDR3 bases are TGCGCCAGCAGCGCCCTTAGCCCCAGCACAGATACGCAGTATTTT. It yields the protein CASSALSPSTDTQYF.

The chain recombines TRBV30 with TRBJ2-1, with a possible D match to TRBD2 (6 bases). The germline V gene has CDR1 GTSNPN and CDR2 SVGIG (reference sequence). The CDR3 extends over 14 amino acids. Trimming cost V 6 bases and J 4 bases, with 16 bases left between them. For the CDR3, the DNA is TGTGCCTGCGCTGGGGGAGGACCATACAATGAGCAGTTCTTC. Translating it yields CACAGGGPYNEQFF.

The rearrangement joins TRBV27 to TRBJ1-5; D unclear. Germline V lookup: CDR1 MNHEY, CDR2 SMNVEV (reference sequence). V shed 6 bases and J shed 3 bases, with 9 bases lying between them. The CDR3 consists of 13 residues. CDR3: CASRNSFNQPQHF. The CDR3, as DNA: TGTGCCAGCAGGAACAGTTTCAATCAGCCCCAGCATTTT.

The chain uses TRBV7-2 and TRBJ2-1, with 11 bases matching TRBD1. Trimming at V came to 1 base and at J to 9 bases, leaving 5 bases not matched to a gene. The CDR3 sequence is 15 residues long. CDR1 and CDR2 from the germline V gene are SGHTA and FQGNSA. This CDR3 is CASSLDGQGAGEQFF. CDR3 in DNA: TGTGCCAGCAGCTTAGATGGACAGGGGGCAGGTGAGCAGTTCTTC.

This rearrangement joins TRBV6-5 to TRBJ1-6, with D possibly TRBD1 on 5 matching bases. Germline-derived CDR1 and CDR2 are MNHEY and SVGAGI. Trimming removed 0 bases from V and 7 bases from J, with 7 bases in between. CDR3 length: 14 residues. Here the CDR3 reads CASSYSRGNSPLHF. CDR3 DNA sequence: TGTGCCAGCAGTTACTCACGGGGGAATTCACCCCTCCACTTT.

This clone showed up just a few times. For the CDR3, the DNA is TGTGCCAGCAGCCAAGACAGGGGGCTTGGCGAGCAGTACTTC. It specifies CASSQDRGLGEQYF. This sequence joins TRBV27 and TRBJ2-7; 10 bases are a match to TRBD1. Germline V lookup: CDR1 MNHEY, CDR2 SMNVEV (reference sequence). There are 14 residues in the CDR3. J was trimmed by 6 bases and V by 6 bases; bases with no gene match: 8.

The CDR3, as DNA: TGTGCCTGGGCGGGGGCCTACGAGCAGTACTTC. This gives the protein CAWAGAYEQYF. The chain carries TRBV30 and TRBJ2-7; 7 nucleotides line up with TRBD2. The CDR3 covers 11 residues. The junction had 0 bases not matched to a gene; V was cut back by 5 bases and J by 2 bases. CDR1 and CDR2 (germline): GTSNPN, SVGIG (reference sequence).

CDR3: CASSSRDRDFYEQYF. The CDR3 DNA is TGTGCCAGCAGCTCCCGGGACAGGGATTTCTACGAGCAGTACTTC. The V call is TRBV28, the J call TRBJ2-7; the match to TRBD1 covers 9 bases. Germline V gene data show CDR1 as MDHEN and CDR2 as SYDVKM. V dropped 6 bases and J dropped 3; count of bases not matched to a gene: 9. The CDR3 runs to 15 residues. Full variable domain (rest looked up from reference TRBV28 and TRBJ2-7): DVKVTQSSRYLVKRTGEKVFLECVQDMDHENMFWYRQDPGLGLRLIYFSYDVKMKEKGDIPEGYSVSREKKERFSLILESASTNQTSMYLCASSSRDRDFYEQYFGPGTRLTVT.

V is TRBV28 and J is TRBJ2-1; D ambiguous. The V and J ends lost 6 bases and 4 bases respectively, with 4 bases between them. Looked up from germline, CDR1 is MDHEN and CDR2 is SYDVKM. This CDR3 comprises 11 residues. CDR3 sequence reads: CASRRYNEQFF. The CDR3 DNA is TGTGCCAGCAGACGGTACAATGAGCAGTTCTTC.

The chain joins TRBV30 to TRBJ2-3, with D possibly matching TRBD2 (6 bases). Germline V gives CDR1 GTSNPN, CDR2 SVGIG (reference sequence). Trimming stripped 3 bases from V and 0 bases from J, with 13 bases between. The CDR3 covers 15 residues. CDR3 sequence reads: CAWRVGGLSTDTQYF. DNA for the CDR3: TGTGCCTGGAGGGTGGGGGGTCTGAGCACAGATACGCAGTATTTT.

The V and J genes are TRBV2 and TRBJ1-5; possibly TRBD1 for D (5 bases). V lost 6 bases and J lost 2, with 11 bases in between. Germline CDR1 SNHLY, CDR2 FYNNEI. The CDR3 sequence is 14 residues long. CDR3 DNA sequence: TGTGCCAGCAGCGTACAGGCCGGCAATCAGCCCCAGCATTTT. The encoded protein is CASSVQAGNQPQHF.

The rearrangement links TRBV4-1 to TRBJ2-5, with 7 nucleotides matching TRBD2. The CDR3 has 13 residues. V shed 1 base and J 5 bases; nucleotides not matched to a gene: 1. Germline V gives CDR1 MGHRA, CDR2 YSYEKL. CDR3 nucleotides: TGCGCCAGCAGCCAAGTGGGAGGGGAGACCCAGTACTTC. Its translation is CASSQVGGETQYF.